These 25 T cell receptor beta chains were all obtained from the same sample, sequenced in a study of post-analysis software for immune sequencing data. Overall study results and limits: Comparison of patients with controls showed four or five TRBV segments more frequent in patients, TRBV5-6, TRBV5-1 and TRBV20-1 among them.

Antigen specificity for these receptors is unknown. Unique-molecular-identifier-tagged TCR beta cDNA libraries were used. Each CDR3 protein gets one entry after TCRdb re-called the PCR reads with MiXCR. The repertoire holds roughly 800,000 distinct CDR3 sequences, with 30% as singletons. The specimen sequenced was blood. These receptors came from a girl between 10 and 17 years old with multiple sclerosis.

About this clonotype itself: This sequence may be a read error, since a much larger clone differs from it by one base. The chain joins TRBV5-1 to TRBJ2-5; D remains unclear. The V end was cut by 1 base, the J end by 11 bases, with 21 bases between. Germline CDR1 SGHRS, CDR2 YFSETQ. The CDR3 contains 15 residues. The CDR3 is CASSLRVGSYNEQYF. The CDR3 nucleotides are TGCGCCAGCAGCTTGCGGGTGGGGTCCTACAATGAGCAGTACTTC.

This clonotype was observed a few times. This sequence joins TRBV7-9 and TRBJ1-5; possible D gene TRBD1, 5 bases. In germline, CDR1 is SEHNR, CDR2 FQNEAQ (reference sequence). Trimming cost V 1 base and J 3 bases, with 10 bases left between them. The CDR3 spans 15 residues. The CDR3 nucleotides are TGTGCCAGCAGCTTAGGTGGGACTCCCAATCAGCCCCAGCATTTT. Its protein is CASSLGGTPNQPQHF.

The rearrangement uses TRBV4-3 and TRBJ2-1; D is ambiguous. Trimming removed 0 bases from V and 0 bases from J, with 9 bases in between. This CDR3 spans 16 amino acids. The V gene's germline CDR1 is LGHNA and CDR2 YSLEER. CDR3 DNA sequence: TGCGCCAGCAGCCAAGACCGCGGAGACTCCTACAATGAGCAGTTCTTC. This encodes CASSQDRGDSYNEQFF.

This clonotype was detected many times. This chain joins TRBV20-1 and TRBJ2-1; TRBD2 aligns across 9 bases. CDR3 length: 15 amino acids. Losses at the gene ends were 5 bases for V and 0 bases for J; bases not matched to a gene: 5. Germline V gene data show CDR1 as DFQATT and CDR2 as SNEGSKA (reference sequence). CDR3 residues: CSAPKLAGSYNEQFF. The DNA of the CDR3 is TGCAGTGCTCCGAAACTAGCGGGCTCCTACAATGAGCAGTTCTTC.

This clonotype came up a few times. This sequence joins TRBV10-1 and TRBJ2-1; 7 bases are a match to TRBD1. The ends lost 5 bases at V and 9 bases at J; junction bases unmatched: 10. Germline V CDR1 and CDR2: WNHNN, SYGVQD (reference sequence). This CDR3 is built from 14 residues. CDR3 loop: CASSTGDVEAEQFF. The CDR3 region has the DNA TGCGCCAGCAGTACAGGGGACGTTGAGGCTGAGCAGTTCTTC.

This clonotype was seen only once. This sequence joins TRBV20-1 and TRBJ1-4; 8 bases line up with TRBD1. Trimming at V came to 6 bases and at J to 5 bases, leaving 8 bases not matched to a gene. The CDR3 runs 14 residues. Germline assignment: CDR1 DFQATT and CDR2 SNEGSKA (reference sequence). CDR3 in amino acids: CSAQTDRANEKLFF. The CDR3 coding sequence is TGCAGTGCCCAGACGGACAGGGCGAATGAAAAACTGTTTTTT.

This clonotype was seen only a few times. The rearrangement links TRBV21-1 to TRBJ2-7; TRBD1 was called by the table and not checked on the DNA. TRBV21-1 is classified as a pseudogene. CDR3 length: 15 amino acids. As DNA, the CDR3 is TGTGCCAGCATACGGGAAATTGTAGAATCCTACGAGCAGTACTTC. It specifies CASIREIVESYEQYF.

The chain employs TRBV29-1 and TRBJ2-3, with TRBD1 as a possible D gene (6 bases). CDR1 is SQVTM and CDR2 is ANQGSEA in the germline V gene. This CDR3 is 13 amino acids long. V lost 6 bases, J lost 2 bases, and 12 bases lay in between. The CDR3 DNA reads TGCAGCGTCGCCGAGGGGGACACAGATACGCAGTATTTT. Protein: CSVAEGDTDTQYF.

The V call is TRBV28, the J call TRBJ2-7, with TRBD1 as a possible D gene (6 bases). The germline V gene has CDR1 MDHEN and CDR2 SYDVKM. The CDR3 totals 13 residues. Trimming took 11 bases from V and 5 from J, leaving 19 bases between them. Written as DNA, the CDR3 is TGTGCCGCAACCCAGGGGAAGGTCCACGAGCAGTACTTC. It is translated as CAATQGKVHEQYF. The full variable domain, with the rest looked up from reference TRBV28 and TRBJ2-7, is DVKVTQSSRYLVKRTGEKVFLECVQDMDHENMFWYRQDPGLGLRLIYFSYDVKMKEKGDIPEGYSVSREKKERFSLILESASTNQTSMYLCAATQGKVHEQYFGPGTRLTVT.

The V call is TRBV5-1, the J call TRBJ2-1; D could derive from TRBD1 or TRBD2 (6 bases each). Germline values: CDR1 SGHRS, CDR2 YFSETQ. The germline V and J ends were trimmed by 3 bases and 2 bases, with 21 bases remaining between them. The CDR3 loop spans 18 amino acids. Here the CDR3 DNA reads TGCGCCAGCAGCTCTCAGGTTGGGGGCGCGGGGACCTACAATGAGCAGTTCTTC. This encodes CASSSQVGGAGTYNEQFF.

The J gene is TRBJ1-4, the V gene TRBV28; a possible D gene is TRBD1 (5 bases). Trimming cost V 6 bases and J 8 bases, with 16 bases left between them. The V gene's germline CDR1 is MDHEN and CDR2 SYDVKM. This CDR3 comprises 14 residues. In DNA form, the CDR3 reads TGTGCCAGCAGCTTCCAGGGTGGTCGAGAAAAACTGTTTTTT. Amino acids: CASSFQGGREKLFF.

The J gene is TRBJ2-1, the V gene TRBV12-3 or TRBV12-4; 8 bases agree with TRBD1. Trimming took 4 bases from V and 10 from J; bases not matched to a gene: 6. The CDR3 has 13 amino acids. The CDR3 is CASSSTTGAEQFF. DNA of the CDR3: TGTGCCAGCAGTTCTACGACAGGGGCCGAGCAGTTCTTC.

The V gene is TRBV11-2, the J gene TRBJ2-4; 10 bases map to TRBD2. Germline V gene sequence: CDR1 SGHAT, CDR2 FQNNGV. Trimming at V came to 5 bases and at J to 13 bases, leaving 17 bases not matched to a gene. This CDR3 has 16 residues. The CDR3 reads CASSGRGLAAPREQYF. The DNA for the CDR3 is TGTGCCAGCAGCGGAAGAGGACTAGCGGCCCCCCGGGAGCAGTACTTC.

This clonotype has a handful of counts. The DNA of the CDR3 is TGCGCCAGCAGTGAGGGGCCGTCACTTAGCTCCTACGAGCAGTACTTC. Translation gives CASSEGPSLSSYEQYF. The gene calls are TRBV10-2 and TRBJ2-7; no reliable D call. The CDR3 length is 16 residues. Trimming pared 2 bases from V and 0 bases from J, leaving 14 bases between. From germline, CDR1 is WSHSY and CDR2 SAAADI.

This clonotype was seen a handful of times. The CDR3: CASSARTGDYEQYF. Here the CDR3 DNA reads TGCGCCAGCAGCGCTCGGACAGGGGACTACGAGCAGTACTTC. The chain is built from TRBV5-1 and TRBJ2-7; 9 bases map to TRBD1. J gave up 3 bases and V 4 bases, and 5 bases lay outside the gene matches. CDR1 is SGHRS and CDR2 is YFSETQ in the germline V gene. The CDR3 has 14 amino acids.

This chain links TRBV24-1 with TRBJ2-7; a weak D match, TRBD1 (6 bases). Trimming left V 5 bases short and J 12 bases short, with 19 bases between. The CDR3 extends over 13 amino acids. Germline CDR1 reads KGHDR; CDR2 reads SFDVKD. The CDR3 bases are TGTGCCACCAGTGGAACAGGGAGCGAGACCCGGTACTTC. It translates to CATSGTGSETRYF.

The CDR3 DNA reads as TGTGCCAGCAGCTTATTTGGACAGAACACTGAAGCTTTCTTT. It specifies CASSLFGQNTEAFF. The chain is built from TRBV7-9 and TRBJ1-1, with a possible D match to TRBD1 (5 bases). This CDR3 contains 14 residues. V lost 2 bases and J lost 1, with 8 bases in between. The germline V gene has CDR1 SEHNR and CDR2 FQNEAQ (reference sequence).

V is TRBV5-1 and J is TRBJ1-2; no definite D call. The length of the CDR3 is 13 residues. From germline, CDR1 is SGHRS and CDR2 YFSETQ. Trimming stripped 2 bases from V and 5 bases from J, with 10 bases between. CDR3 amino acids: CASSFVSEYGYTF. The CDR3 DNA is TGCGCCAGCAGCTTTGTCAGCGAGTATGGCTACACCTTC.

CDR3 loop: CASSWTAASTDTQYF. The DNA for the CDR3 is TGTGCCAGCAGCTGGACAGCCGCTAGCACAGATACGCAGTATTTT. The chain couples TRBV2 to TRBJ2-3, with D perhaps TRBD1 (6 bases). CDR1 is SNHLY and CDR2 is FYNNEI in the germline V gene. Trimming took 6 bases from V and 0 from J, leaving 13 bases between them. CDR3 length: 15 residues.

The CDR3 DNA reads TGCAGTGCTAGAGGGGACGGTGGCACAGATACGCAGTATTTT. Protein: CSARGDGGTDTQYF. The chain carries TRBV20-1 and TRBJ2-3; D may be TRBD1 or TRBD2 (5 bases each). Trimming left V 1 base short and J 1 base short, with 9 bases between. The CDR3 covers 14 residues. CDR1 is DFQATT and CDR2 is SNEGSKA in the germline V gene (reference sequence).

The chain is built from TRBV3-1 and TRBJ1-2; D possibly corresponds to TRBD1 (5 bases). Trimming removed 4 bases from V and 4 bases from J, with 13 bases in between. The V gene's germline CDR1 is LGHDT and CDR2 YNNKEL (reference sequence). CDR3 length equals 14 residues. DNA for the CDR3: TGTGCCAGCAGCCTGGGGCGGCGGATCTATGGCTACACCTTC. Its protein is CASSLGRRIYGYTF.

This clonotype was counted between two and nine times. The V and J genes are TRBV29-1 and TRBJ2-3, with TRBD2 as a possible D gene (6 bases). Germline values: CDR1 SQVTM, CDR2 ANQGSEA. The CDR3 has 13 amino acids. The V and J ends lost 5 bases and 6 bases respectively, with 15 bases between them. For the CDR3, the DNA is TGCAGCGTTTGGGTTTCTAGCGACGATACGCAGTATTTT. This translates into CSVWVSSDDTQYF.

This clonotype was seen more than once but under ten times. The gene calls are TRBV9 and TRBJ2-5, with 10 bases fitting TRBD2. V shed 3 bases, J shed 3 bases, and the junction held 8 bases outside the gene matches. The CDR3 sequence is 16 residues long. CDR1 SGDLS and CDR2 YYNGEE come from the germline V gene. CDR3 nucleotide sequence: TGTGCCAGCAGCGAAGCAACCGGACTAGCGGAAGAGACCCAGTACTTC. It encodes CASSEATGLAEETQYF.

This clonotype was counted at least ten times. The rearrangement joins TRBV7-2 to TRBJ2-7; TRBD1 aligns across 7 bases. V was clipped by 5 bases and J by 3 bases; unmatched bases: 10. This CDR3 spans 15 amino acids. Germline V gene data show CDR1 as SGHTA and CDR2 as FQGNSA. The CDR3 sequence is CASSPTQAGGYEQYF. As DNA, the CDR3 is TGTGCCAGCAGCCCCACCCAGGCAGGGGGCTACGAGCAGTACTTC.

The chain has TRBV24-1 and TRBJ1-2; 11 nucleotides agree with TRBD1. CDR1 KGHDR and CDR2 SFDVKD come from the germline V gene. J lost 2 bases, V lost 5 bases, and 0 bases had no gene match. The CDR3 loop spans 14 amino acids. CDR3 amino acids: CATSGTGGNYGYTF. The CDR3 DNA reads as TGTGCCACCAGTGGGACAGGGGGCAACTATGGCTACACCTTC.